Shown below are 5 T cell receptor beta chains from a single sample sequenced in a study of blood T cell repertoires in COVID-19. Sequencing used immunoSEQ multiplex PCR; TCRdb keeps in-frame clones, though not all of them. The data hold 250,000 to 350,000 clones, with roughly 90% observed a single time. The sequencing sample was made of peripheral blood. These TCRs come from a woman in her twenties or thirties with COVID-19, enrolled during active disease.

DNA of the CDR3: TGTGCCAGCAGTTCACCAGGGGTCGGTGAGCAGTACTTC. Translating gives CASSSPGVGEQYF. This sequence joins TRBV6-5 and TRBJ2-7, with TRBD1 as a possible D gene (6 bases). Per germline, CDR1 MNHEY and CDR2 SVGAGI. The CDR3 consists of 13 residues. V was clipped by 4 bases and J by 7 bases, with 14 bases between them.

This chain uses TRBV3-1 (or the pseudogene TRBV3-2) with TRBJ2-2; D not certain. The CDR3 extends over 13 amino acids. Trimming removed 2 bases at V and 4 bases at J, with 5 bases between. Germline V lookup: CDR1 LGHDT, CDR2 YNNKEL (reference sequence). This chain's CDR3 is CASSQQRTGELFF. The DNA for the CDR3 is TGTGCCAGCAGCCAACAGCGCACCGGGGAGCTGTTTTTT.

The V and J genes are TRBV25-1 and TRBJ2-4; D unresolved. The CDR3 totals 17 residues. Trimming took 2 bases from V and 0 from J, leaving 14 bases between them. From germline, CDR1 is MGHDK and CDR2 SYGVNS. This CDR3 reads CASSEIWWALAKNIQYF. The CDR3 region has the DNA TGTGCCAGCAGTGAAATTTGGTGGGCCCTAGCCAAAAACATTCAGTACTTC. The full variable domain, in which reference TRBV25-1 and TRBJ2-4 provide the parts outside the CDR3, is EADIYQTPRYLVIGTGKKITLECSQTMGHDKMYWYQQDPGMELHLIHYSYGVNSTEKGDLSSESTVSRIRTEHFPLTLESARPSHTSQYLCASSEIWWALAKNIQYFGAGTRLSVL.

The chain employs TRBV7-6 and TRBJ2-7; 7 bases agree with TRBD1. This CDR3 has 15 amino acids. V dropped 1 base and J dropped 0; count of bases not matched to a gene: 3. In germline, CDR1 is SGHVS, CDR2 FNYEAQ. The CDR3 loop is CASSLGQGVSYEQYF. CDR3 DNA: TGTGCCAGCAGCTTAGGTCAGGGGGTCTCCTACGAGCAGTACTTC.

This clone was seen only a few times. V and J are TRBV30 and TRBJ2-1; D remains unclear. Trimming stripped 1 base from V and 8 bases from J, with 6 bases between. Looked up from germline, CDR1 is GTSNPN and CDR2 is SVGIG (reference sequence). This CDR3 is built from 11 residues. The CDR3 spells CAWSALDEQFF. CDR3 DNA sequence: TGTGCCTGGAGTGCCCTCGATGAGCAGTTCTTC. Filled out from reference TRBV30 and TRBJ2-1, the complete variable domain reads SQTIHQWPATLVQPVGSPLSLECTVEGTSNPNLYWYRQAAGRGLQLLFYSVGIGQISSEVPQNLSASRPQDRQFILSSKKLLLSDSGFYLCAWSALDEQFFGPGTRLTVL.